This entry lists 32 T cell receptor beta chains sequenced from one sample in a study of cytotoxic CD8 clonotypes in ibrutinib-treated CLL. Some clones are missing from TCRdb's copy, which holds only in-frame ones; the method was immunoSEQ multiplex PCR. The sample holds about 140,000 clones, approximately 80% seen once. The sample was PBMCs, taken after 36 months of ibrutinib treatment. The receptors come from a human donor with chronic lymphocytic leukemia.

The chain recombines TRBV7-9 with TRBJ2-7, with D perhaps TRBD2 (5 bases). Trimming removed 2 bases at V and 0 bases at J, with 8 bases between. Per germline, CDR1 SEHNR and CDR2 FQNEAQ (reference sequence). The CDR3 spans 14 residues. The CDR3 loop is CASSLQEDSYEQYF. CDR3 coding DNA: TGTGCCAGCAGCTTACAGGAGGACTCCTACGAGCAGTACTTC.

The CDR3 coding sequence is TGTGCCAGCAGTTACTCGTTAGGGGCCCTCTACGAGCAGTACTTC. As protein: CASSYSLGALYEQYF. The rearrangement joins TRBV6-5 to TRBJ2-7; D possibly corresponds to TRBD1 (5 bases). Germline CDR1 reads MNHEY; CDR2 reads SVGAGI. This CDR3 region has 15 residues. Trimming removed 0 bases from V and 3 bases from J, with 12 bases in between.

The chain couples TRBV30 to TRBJ2-7; 9 bases fit TRBD2. Germline lookup yields CDR1 GTSNPN and CDR2 SVGIG (reference sequence). Losses at the gene ends were 0 bases for V and 6 bases for J; bases not matched to a gene: 6. The CDR3 contains 14 residues. The DNA of the CDR3 is TGTGCCTGGAGTGTGCGGGAGGGCTACATCGAGCAGTACTTC. Translated, it gives CAWSVREGYIEQYF.

The chain has TRBV18 and TRBJ2-1; TRBD1 matches at 7 bases. Germline CDR1 KGHSH, CDR2 LQKENI. The CDR3 sequence is 12 residues long. V lost 5 bases to trimming and J lost 10 bases; unmatched junction nucleotides: 5. CDR3 nucleotide sequence: TGTGCCAGCTCATCCGACAGGGACGAGCAGTTCTTC. Its protein product is CASSSDRDEQFF. Filled out from reference TRBV18 and TRBJ2-1, the complete variable domain reads NAGVMQNPRHLVRRRGQEARLRCSPMKGHSHVYWYRQLPEEGLKFMVYLQKENIIDESGMPKERFSAEFPKEGPSILRIQQVVRGDSAAYFCASSSDRDEQFFGPGTRLTVL.

V gene TRBV7-9 combines with J gene TRBJ1-2, with D unclear. The CDR3 length is 14 residues. The V end was cut by 0 bases, the J end by 7 bases, with 12 bases between. CDR1 is SEHNR, CDR2 FQNEAQ, per germline (reference sequence). In DNA, the CDR3 is TGTGCCAGCAGCTTAGCCGACACCTTGGTTGGCTACACCTTC. Its translation is CASSLADTLVGYTF. Looking up the rest from reference TRBV7-9 and TRBJ1-2 gives the full variable domain: DTGVSQNPRHKITKRGQNVTFRCDPISEHNRLYWYRQTLGQGPEFLTYFQNEAQLEKSRLLSDRFSAERPKGSFSTLEIQRTEQGDSAMYLCASSLADTLVGYTFGSGTRLTVV.

The chain recombines TRBV5-4 with TRBJ2-2; 12 nucleotides agree with TRBD2. The CDR3 sequence is 16 residues long. The J segment lost 4 bases and the V segment lost 4 bases, leaving 5 bases of the junction unmatched. Germline V gene data show CDR1 as SGHNT and CDR2 as YYREEE (reference sequence). The CDR3 DNA sequence: TGTGCCAGCAGCCCCCGGGGACTAGCGGGCACCGGGGAGCTGTTTTTT. Protein product: CASSPRGLAGTGELFF. The entire variable domain, with the rest obtained from reference TRBV5-4 and TRBJ2-2, is as follows: ETGVTQSPTHLIKTRGQQVTLRCSSQSGHNTVSWYQQALGQGPQFIFQYYREEENGRGNFPPRFSGLQFPNYSSELNVNALELDDSALYLCASSPRGLAGTGELFFGEGSRLTVL.

The rearrangement uses TRBV5-1 and TRBJ2-1; 10 positions agree with TRBD2. V was clipped by 4 bases and J by 0 bases; unmatched bases: 19. The germline V gene has CDR1 SGHRS and CDR2 YFSETQ. The CDR3 extends over 21 amino acids. The CDR3 reads CASSSRLAGPTMLSSYNEQFF. The DNA of the CDR3 is TGCGCCAGCAGCAGTCGACTAGCGGGCCCTACTATGCTAAGCTCCTACAATGAGCAGTTCTTC.

V gene TRBV19 combines with J gene TRBJ1-5; D may be TRBD1 (6 bases). The CDR3 totals 11 residues. Germline V gives CDR1 LNHDA, CDR2 SQIVND (reference sequence). V lost 1 base, J lost 15 bases, and 10 bases lay in between. CDR3 coding DNA: TGTGCCAGTAGTATAGGACCGGACAGGCATTTT. Translated: CASSIGPDRHF.

This chain links TRBV4-1 with TRBJ2-7, with 8 bases lining up with TRBD2. The trim removed 1 base at V and 4 bases at J, leaving 6 bases unmatched. Per germline, CDR1 MGHRA and CDR2 YSYEKL. CDR3 length: 15 residues. In DNA, the CDR3 is TGCGCCAGCAGCCAAGGCAGCCCGGGGGGGTACGAGCAGTACTTC. Translation: CASSQGSPGGYEQYF.

The gene calls are TRBV27 and TRBJ1-1; D might be TRBD1 (6 bases). Germline V lookup: CDR1 MNHEY, CDR2 SMNVEV (reference sequence). V was shortened by 4 bases and J by 0 bases, with 15 bases between the two germline ends. This CDR3 is built from 16 residues. In DNA, the CDR3 is TGTGCCAGCAGTTCCCTACGGGGGCGCATGAACACTGAAGCTTTCTTT. Amino acid sequence: CASSSLRGRMNTEAFF.

CDR3 coding DNA: TGTGCCATCAGTCAGGGAAGTGAAAAACTGTTTTTT. Translation: CAISQGSEKLFF. The chain joins TRBV10-3 to TRBJ1-4; possible D gene TRBD1, 5 bases. CDR1 and CDR2 from the germline V gene are ENHRY and SYGVKD. The CDR3 length is 12 residues. Trimming left V 5 bases short and J 7 bases short, with 8 bases between.

V and J are TRBV28 and TRBJ1-5; D unresolved. The CDR3 is made up of 15 amino acids. Germline V lookup: CDR1 MDHEN, CDR2 SYDVKM. The V and J ends lost 2 bases and 0 bases respectively, with 8 bases between them. CDR3 bases: TGTGCCAGCAGTTTAAGACTAGATAGCAATCAGCCCCAGCATTTT. Amino acid sequence: CASSLRLDSNQPQHF.

V gene TRBV7-9 combines with J gene TRBJ1-2, with D perhaps TRBD1 (6 bases). The CDR3 is 14 amino acids. Trimming left V 0 bases short and J 2 bases short, with 7 bases between. Germline V gene lookup returns CDR1 SEHNR and CDR2 FQNEAQ (reference sequence). The CDR3 DNA reads as TGTGCCAGCAGCTTAGCGGGACAAAACTATGGCTACACCTTC. It yields the protein CASSLAGQNYGYTF.

J is TRBJ1-2 and V is TRBV4-1; weak D call: TRBD1 (5 bases). V lost 0 bases to trimming and J lost 8 bases, with 16 bases between them. Germline loops: CDR1 MGHRA, CDR2 YSYEKL. CDR3 length: 15 residues. The CDR3 DNA reads TGCGCCAGCAGCCAAGATCCCTCGGGACCAACCGGCTACACCTTC. This codes for CASSQDPSGPTGYTF.

This clone has just one count. The CDR3 region is CASSLGQGAREKLFF. The CDR3 DNA reads as TGTGCCAGCAGCTTAGGTCAGGGGGCGAGGGAAAAACTGTTTTTT. V gene TRBV11-2 combines with J gene TRBJ1-4, with 8 bases matching TRBD1. CDR1 is SGHAT, CDR2 FQNNGV, per germline. J was trimmed by 8 bases and V by 1 base; bases with no gene match: 6. The CDR3 contains 15 residues.

The chain employs TRBV19 and TRBJ2-1; unclear D gene. Looked up from germline, CDR1 is LNHDA and CDR2 is SQIVND (reference sequence). The V and J ends lost 3 bases and 7 bases respectively, with 7 bases between them. The CDR3 length is 12 residues. As DNA, the CDR3 is TGTGCCAGTAGTATCGGTCAAAATGAGCAGTTCTTC. It yields the protein CASSIGQNEQFF.

In DNA form, the CDR3 reads TGTGCCAGCAGCGGACCCGGGACTTTCACAGATACGCAGTATTTT. Protein product: CASSGPGTFTDTQYF. V and J are TRBV11-2 and TRBJ2-3, with a possible D match to TRBD2 (6 bases). Trimming removed 5 bases at V and 2 bases at J, with 14 bases between. The CDR3 consists of 15 residues. Germline CDR1 SGHAT, CDR2 FQNNGV.

J is TRBJ1-1 and V is TRBV18, with D perhaps matching TRBD1 (5 bases). CDR3 length: 15 amino acids. In germline, CDR1 is KGHSH, CDR2 LQKENI. Trimming removed 4 bases at V and 3 bases at J, with 15 bases between. As DNA, the CDR3 is TGTGCCAGCTCACTACTCGGGGCGGTGGACACTGAAGCTTTCTTT. Translating it yields CASSLLGAVDTEAFF.

The sample holds one count of this clone. The chain is built from TRBV5-1 and TRBJ2-7, with D possibly TRBD1 on 5 matching bases. Germline-derived CDR1 and CDR2 are SGHRS and YFSETQ. Trimming cost V 2 bases and J 5 bases, with 17 bases left between them. The length of the CDR3 is 15 residues. This CDR3 reads CASSFNRPERDEQYF. The CDR3 DNA follows: TGCGCCAGCAGCTTCAACAGGCCAGAAAGGGACGAGCAGTACTTC.

The chain combines TRBV15 with TRBJ1-6, with no clear D. Between the trimmed V and J ends, which lost 0 bases and 12 bases, there was a span of 6 bases. From germline, CDR1 is LNHNV and CDR2 YYDKDF (reference sequence). This CDR3 region has 12 residues. CDR3 sequence: CATSREAGPLHF. The CDR3 DNA follows: TGTGCCACCAGCAGAGAGGCGGGACCCCTCCACTTT. The variable domain in full, with the rest retrieved from reference TRBV15 and TRBJ1-6, is DAMVIQNPRYQVTQFGKPVTLSCSQTLNHNVMYWYQQKSSQAPKLLFHYYDKDFNNEADTPDNFQSRRPNTSFCFLDIRSPGLGDTAMYLCATSREAGPLHFGNGTRLTVT.

The rearrangement joins TRBV13 to TRBJ2-2, with TRBD1 matching over 7 bases. The V gene's germline CDR1 is PRHDT and CDR2 FYEKMQ (reference sequence). CDR3 length equals 15 residues. The trim removed 3 bases at V and 6 bases at J, leaving 7 bases unmatched. CDR3: CASSFTPTGAGELFF. In DNA, the CDR3 is TGTGCCAGCAGCTTTACCCCAACAGGGGCCGGGGAGCTGTTTTTT.

This clone was detected a few times. The chain has TRBV28 and TRBJ2-3; D possibly matches TRBD1 or TRBD2 (5 bases each). The V end lost 5 bases, the J end lost 4 bases, and 16 bases lay between the germline ends. Germline V lookup: CDR1 MDHEN, CDR2 SYDVKM. The CDR3 consists of 15 residues. This CDR3 is CASSVTRGYADTQYF. The CDR3 bases are TGTGCCAGCAGTGTGACCCGGGGCTATGCAGATACGCAGTATTTT.

V is TRBV11-2 and J is TRBJ2-1, with 14 positions matching TRBD2. Germline V gene lookup returns CDR1 SGHAT and CDR2 FQNNGV. The CDR3 is 16 amino acids. The V and J ends lost 5 bases and 9 bases, in that order; junction bases with no gene match: 9. The CDR3 is CASSRLAGGPWGEQFF. Written as DNA, the CDR3 is TGTGCCAGCAGCCGACTAGCGGGAGGGCCTTGGGGTGAGCAGTTCTTC.

For this clone: Since the CDR3 does not end with the conserved phenylalanine or tryptophan, this likely comes from a read error. The DNA is left out, because the CDR3 cannot be placed on it with certainty; the CDR3 is given as TCRdb lists it. This CDR3 is CASSQIVALL. The chain links TRBV21-1 to TRBJ2-7; TRBD2 was called by the table and not checked on the DNA. TRBV21-1 is marked as a pseudogene. The CDR3 contains 10 residues when both ends are counted.

This clone has just one count. V gene TRBV25-1 combines with J gene TRBJ2-1; possibly TRBD1 for D (6 bases). V lost 2 bases to trimming and J lost 4 bases, with 12 bases between them. Germline V lookup: CDR1 MGHDK, CDR2 SYGVNS. The CDR3 loop spans 15 amino acids. The CDR3 sequence is CASSEDGTFYNEQFF. CDR3 coding DNA: TGTGCCAGCAGTGAAGACGGGACATTTTACAATGAGCAGTTCTTC.

The chain couples TRBV19 to TRBJ1-5; D unclear. With 4 bases removed from V and 7 bases from J, the gap between germline ends came to 14 bases. CDR3 length: 14 amino acids. Germline CDR1 is LNHDA and CDR2 is SQIVND (reference sequence). CDR3 amino acids: CASSNDPDYQPQHF. In DNA, the CDR3 is TGTGCCAGTAGTAATGATCCCGACTACCAGCCCCAGCATTTT.

This clone was counted a few times. The rearrangement joins TRBV7-9 to TRBJ1-1, with D tentatively TRBD1 (6 bases). This CDR3 is 13 amino acids long. Germline V lookup: CDR1 SEHNR, CDR2 FQNEAQ (reference sequence). V was cut by 5 bases and J by 9 bases, with 16 bases left in between. The CDR3, as DNA: TGTGCCAGCAGCGCAAGCTCGGACAGCAAAGCTTTCTTT. It is translated as CASSASSDSKAFF.

The sample holds one count of this clone. This rearrangement joins TRBV28 to TRBJ2-7; TRBD1 matches at 12 bases. From germline, CDR1 is MDHEN and CDR2 SYDVKM. The CDR3 is 15 residues long. V gave up 6 bases and J gave up 7 bases; unmatched junction bases: 10. The CDR3 reads CASRTPGQGAGEQYF. DNA for the CDR3: TGTGCCAGCAGGACGCCGGGACAGGGGGCGGGGGAGCAGTACTTC.

This chain uses TRBV6-5 with TRBJ2-7; 8 bases line up with TRBD2. Unmatched junction bases numbered 0, after V lost 2 bases and J lost 3 bases. The CDR3 spans 13 residues. Germline CDR1 MNHEY, CDR2 SVGAGI. The CDR3 DNA reads as TGTGCCAGCAGTTACCGGGAGGGCTACGAGCAGTACTTC. It translates to CASSYREGYEQYF.

The genes are TRBV19 and TRBJ1-5; 12 bases fit TRBD1. The CDR3 extends over 16 amino acids. Germline assignment: CDR1 LNHDA and CDR2 SQIVND (reference sequence). Trimming cost V 6 bases and J 3 bases; bases outside gene matches: 6. The CDR3 reads CASRGQGASSNQPQHF. Written as DNA, the CDR3 is TGTGCCAGTAGGGGACAGGGGGCTTCTTCCAATCAGCCCCAGCATTTT.

V is TRBV6-1 and J is TRBJ1-1, with unresolved D. This CDR3 is 15 amino acids long. Germline V gives CDR1 MNHNS, CDR2 SASEGT. V lost 6 bases, J lost 0 bases, and 14 bases lay in between. CDR3 amino acids: CASRRTFQMNTEAFF. CDR3 coding DNA: TGTGCCAGCAGGAGGACCTTCCAGATGAACACTGAAGCTTTCTTT.

The chain has TRBV11-3 and TRBJ1-4; D may be TRBD1 (6 bases). The V gene's germline CDR1 is SGHNT and CDR2 YENEEA. The length of the CDR3 is 12 residues. The germline V and J ends were trimmed by 10 bases and 7 bases, with 13 bases remaining between them. The CDR3 DNA follows: TGTGCCACCCTGACAGGTACTGAAAAACTGTTTTTT. It is translated as CATLTGTEKLFF. The full variable domain, completed using reference TRBV11-3 and TRBJ1-4, is EAGVVQSPRYKIIEKKQPVAFWCNPISGHNTLYWYLQNLGQGPELLIRYENEEAVDDSQLPKDRFSAERLKGVDSTLKIQPAELGDSAVYLCATLTGTEKLFFGSGTQLSVL.